These 24 T cell receptor beta chains originate from one sample sequenced in a study of blood T cell repertoires in COVID-19. Clones were sequenced by immunoSEQ multiplex PCR, and TCRdb holds only the in-frame ones, with some missing. The sample shows 160,000 or so clones, approximately 81% of them seen only once. The sequenced sample was PBMCs or T cells enriched from blood (not recorded which). The receptors stem from a woman between 40 and 55 years old with acute COVID-19.

This clone was seen a few times. The chain combines TRBV19 with TRBJ2-5; TRBD2 matches at 10 bases. The CDR3 runs 15 residues. Germline CDR1 LNHDA, CDR2 SQIVND (reference sequence). Trimming removed 5 bases from V and 5 bases from J; junction bases left unmatched: 8. The DNA of the CDR3 is TGTGCCAGTAGTTCCGGCCTAGCGGGAGTGGAGACCCAGTACTTC. Translation: CASSSGLAGVETQYF.

V gene TRBV4-1 combines with J gene TRBJ1-5; no clear D gene. This CDR3 comprises 15 residues. Germline assignment: CDR1 MGHRA and CDR2 YSYEKL. Between the trimmed V and J ends, which lost 0 bases and 0 bases, there was a span of 6 bases. The CDR3 DNA sequence: TGCGCCAGCAGCCAAGACAGTTATAGCAATCAGCCCCAGCATTTT. It translates to CASSQDSYSNQPQHF.

This clone was recorded a few times. J is TRBJ2-1 and V is TRBV6-5; TRBD2 aligns across 9 bases. The V gene end was trimmed by 6 bases and the J gene end by 4 bases; junction bases not matched to a gene: 7. The CDR3 spans 15 residues. The germline V gene encodes CDR1 MNHEY and CDR2 SVGAGI. The CDR3 coding sequence is TGTGCCAGCAGGATTAGCGGGAGTTCGTACAATGAGCAGTTCTTC. As protein: CASRISGSSYNEQFF.

The chain carries TRBV7-9 and TRBJ2-1, with 8 positions matching TRBD2. After removal of 5 bases from V and 6 bases from J, the junction contained 9 bases not matched to a gene. Looked up from germline, CDR1 is SEHNR and CDR2 is FQNEAQ (reference sequence). The CDR3 totals 15 residues. The CDR3 coding sequence is TGTGCCAGCAGCCTTTGGACTAGCTTAAGCAATGAGCAGTTCTTC. Its protein product is CASSLWTSLSNEQFF.

The chain employs TRBV3-1 (or the pseudogene TRBV3-2) and TRBJ2-5; D uncertain. Germline assignment: CDR1 LGHDT and CDR2 YNNKEL (reference sequence). V dropped 4 bases and J dropped 1 base, with 4 bases sitting between them. The CDR3 spans 12 residues. DNA of the CDR3: TGTGCCAGCAGCCCGCGCCAAGAGACCCAGTACTTC. Residues: CASSPRQETQYF.

This clone is a singleton in its sample. The V gene is TRBV11-2, the J gene TRBJ1-2; tentative D call: TRBD1 (5 bases). V dropped 5 bases and J dropped 5 bases, with 15 bases sitting between them. Germline assignment: CDR1 SGHAT and CDR2 FQNNGV. The CDR3 totals 14 residues. This CDR3 is CASSRGTGWYGYTF. The CDR3 nucleotides are TGTGCCAGCAGCAGAGGGACTGGTTGGTATGGCTACACCTTC. The whole variable domain, filled in from reference TRBV11-2 and TRBJ1-2, reads EAGVAQSPRYKIIEKRQSVAFWCNPISGHATLYWYQQILGQGPKLLIQFQNNGVVDDSQLPKDRFSAERLKGVDSTLKIQPAKLEDSAVYLCASSRGTGWYGYTFGSGTRLTVV.

The gene calls are TRBV11-3 and TRBJ1-4, with D possibly TRBD1 on 6 matching bases. The CDR3 is 13 residues long. V was shortened by 5 bases and J by 4 bases, with 8 bases between the two germline ends. Germline V gene data show CDR1 as SGHNT and CDR2 as YENEEA. The CDR3 DNA follows: TGTGCCAGCAGCCCGGACAGTAATGAAAAACTGTTTTTT. This translates into CASSPDSNEKLFF.

This chain uses TRBV5-4 with TRBJ2-3; 13 bases map to TRBD2. This CDR3 region has 17 residues. With 5 bases clipped from V and 1 base from J, the junction kept 7 bases outside the gene matches. Germline V gene lookup returns CDR1 SGHNT and CDR2 YYREEE (reference sequence). For the CDR3, the DNA is TGTGCCAGCAGTCTCGGACTAGCGGGAGATGGCACAGATACGCAGTATTTT. Residues: CASSLGLAGDGTDTQYF. Full variable domain (missing parts from reference TRBV5-4 and TRBJ2-3): ETGVTQSPTHLIKTRGQQVTLRCSSQSGHNTVSWYQQALGQGPQFIFQYYREEENGRGNFPPRFSGLQFPNYSSELNVNALELDDSALYLCASSLGLAGDGTDTQYFGPGTRLTVL.

The chain joins TRBV5-1 to TRBJ2-2; 10 bases line up with TRBD2. Per the germline V gene, CDR1 is SGHRS and CDR2 is YFSETQ. The V gene end was trimmed by 4 bases and the J gene end by 3 bases; junction bases not matched to a gene: 6. The CDR3 totals 16 residues. The CDR3 nucleotides are TGCGCCAGCAGCCCTAGCGGGAGAGGGTACACCGGGGAGCTGTTTTTT. Amino acids: CASSPSGRGYTGELFF.

The chain uses TRBV7-9 and TRBJ1-5, with D unresolved. V was cut by 1 base and J by 5 bases, with 9 bases left in between. This CDR3 comprises 14 residues. The germline V gene encodes CDR1 SEHNR and CDR2 FQNEAQ (reference sequence). The CDR3 bases are TGTGCCAGCAGCTTAGATGCCTATGATCAGCCCCAGCATTTT. It encodes CASSLDAYDQPQHF.

This chain links TRBV14 with TRBJ2-2, with 14 bases identical to TRBD2. The CDR3 is made up of 18 amino acids. With V trimmed by 8 bases and J by 6 bases, 14 bases remained unmatched. The germline V gene has CDR1 SGHDN and CDR2 FVKESK. CDR3 DNA: TGTGCCAGCCCTCGTGGACTAGCGGGAGGAAGGTGGGCCGGGGAGCTGTTTTTT. This sequence encodes CASPRGLAGGRWAGELFF.

There are a few counts of this clone. This chain joins TRBV7-2 and TRBJ2-5, with D possibly being TRBD2 (6 bases). CDR3 size: 14 residues. Germline assignment: CDR1 SGHTA and CDR2 FQGNSA. V was trimmed by 5 bases and J by 2 bases, leaving 12 bases between them. The CDR3 spells CASSLGTAQETQYF. The CDR3, as DNA: TGTGCCAGCAGCCTAGGGACTGCACAAGAGACCCAGTACTTC. The whole variable domain, filled in from reference TRBV7-2 and TRBJ2-5, reads GAGVSQSPSNKVTEKGKDVELRCDPISGHTALYWYRQSLGQGLEFLIYFQGNSAPDKSGLPSDRFSAERTGGSVSTLTIQRTQQEDSAVYLCASSLGTAQETQYFGPGTRLLVL.

The rearrangement links TRBV24-1 to TRBJ1-1; D gene ambiguous. This CDR3 has 13 amino acids. From germline, CDR1 is KGHDR and CDR2 SFDVKD. V gave up 5 bases and J gave up 4 bases, with 10 bases separating them. The CDR3 DNA is TGTGCCACCAGTGTCCCGGGGTCCACTGAAGCTTTCTTT. Its protein is CATSVPGSTEAFF.

This sequence joins TRBV7-3 and TRBJ2-3; 9 nucleotides line up with TRBD2. This CDR3 spans 18 amino acids. The V gene's germline CDR1 is SGHTA and CDR2 FQGTGA. V trimming: 0 bases; J trimming: 2 bases; junction bases outside the gene matches: 9. The CDR3 region is CASSLTFDSGSNTDTQYF. The CDR3 nucleotides are TGTGCCAGCAGCTTAACGTTCGATAGCGGGAGTAACACAGATACGCAGTATTTT.

This chain joins TRBV7-9 and TRBJ2-1; 11 bases match TRBD2. The trim removed 2 bases at V and 3 bases at J, leaving 9 bases unmatched. Germline CDR1 is SEHNR and CDR2 is FQNEAQ (reference sequence). There are 18 residues in the CDR3. The CDR3 protein is CASSLPRSTSGDYNEQFF. The CDR3 region has the DNA TGTGCCAGCAGCTTACCCCGATCGACTAGCGGGGACTACAATGAGCAGTTCTTC.

In its sample, this clone was seen a few times. This chain uses TRBV5-1 with TRBJ2-1; D might be TRBD2 (6 bases). This CDR3 comprises 15 residues. V lost 4 bases and J 6 bases, leaving 17 bases between the germline ends. The germline CDR1 and CDR2 sequences are SGHRS and YFSETQ. CDR3: CASSLGSTNINEQFF. In DNA form, the CDR3 reads TGCGCCAGCAGCCTCGGGAGTACTAATATCAATGAGCAGTTCTTC.

The CDR3, as DNA: TGTGCCAGCTCACCTTCTAGCGGGAGAAGCTACGAGCAGTACTTC. Protein product: CASSPSSGRSYEQYF. The V and J genes are TRBV18 and TRBJ2-7; TRBD2 matches 10 bases. With 3 bases clipped from V and 3 bases from J, the junction kept 5 bases outside the gene matches. The CDR3 is 15 residues long. The germline gives CDR1 KGHSH, CDR2 LQKENI.

This clone was recorded once. The V and J genes are TRBV3-1 (or the pseudogene TRBV3-2) and TRBJ1-1; D gene uncertain. Trimming took 0 bases from V and 10 from J, leaving 15 bases between them. CDR1 and CDR2 (germline): LGHDT, YNNKEL (reference sequence). The CDR3 runs to 14 residues. CDR3 protein: CASSQEGKRVGAFF. CDR3 nucleotide sequence: TGTGCCAGCAGCCAAGAAGGGAAGAGGGTTGGAGCTTTCTTT.

The chain is built from TRBV5-4 and TRBJ2-3; 8 bases fit TRBD2. The CDR3 has 14 amino acids. V shed 10 bases and J 0 bases; nucleotides not matched to a gene: 7. Germline V gene lookup returns CDR1 SGHNT and CDR2 YYREEE (reference sequence). This chain's CDR3 is CAAGGGPSTDTQYF. CDR3 bases: TGTGCCGCCGGGGGGGGGCCCAGCACAGATACGCAGTATTTT.

The chain uses TRBV29-1 and TRBJ2-3; a possible D gene is TRBD1 (5 bases). The V and J ends lost 4 bases and 1 base respectively, with 12 bases between them. The CDR3 loop spans 14 amino acids. The germline CDR1 and CDR2 sequences are SQVTM and ANQGSEA. The CDR3 region is CSVAQGSGTDTQYF. CDR3 in DNA: TGCAGCGTTGCGCAGGGTTCAGGCACAGATACGCAGTATTTT.

J is TRBJ2-2 and V is TRBV28; TRBD1 agrees at 9 bases. J gave up 5 bases and V 6 bases, and 7 bases lay outside the gene matches. Per germline, CDR1 MDHEN and CDR2 SYDVKM. The CDR3 sequence is 15 residues long. CDR3 DNA: TGTGCCAGCAGCACACAGGGGGCAGGGACCGGGGAGCTGTTTTTT. It codes for CASSTQGAGTGELFF.

This chain joins TRBV27 and TRBJ2-1; D is undetermined. The CDR3 contains 15 residues. Germline loops: CDR1 MNHEY, CDR2 SMNVEV (reference sequence). The germline V and J ends were trimmed by 4 bases and 3 bases, with 13 bases remaining between them. Here the CDR3 DNA reads TGTGCCAGCAGTTCCCGAGTATCGCTCTACAATGAGCAGTTCTTC. This encodes CASSSRVSLYNEQFF.

The chain employs TRBV5-5 and TRBJ2-6, with a possible D match to TRBD1 (5 bases). Germline lookup yields CDR1 SGHKS and CDR2 YYEKEE (reference sequence). V was pared by 4 bases and J by 0 bases, with 8 bases between. The CDR3 extends over 15 amino acids. In DNA, the CDR3 is TGTGCCAGCAGCGGACATATCTCTGGGGCCAACGTCCTGACTTTC. Amino acids: CASSGHISGANVLTF.

This clone was detected only a few times. The V gene is TRBV10-3, the J gene TRBJ1-5, with D hard to call. This CDR3 spans 14 amino acids. Between the trimmed V and J ends, which lost 6 bases and 4 bases, there was a span of 13 bases. Germline CDR1 reads ENHRY; CDR2 reads SYGVKD. The CDR3 is CAISAGVDNQPQHF. In nucleotides, the CDR3 is TGTGCCATCAGCGCCGGGGTCGATAATCAGCCCCAGCATTTT.